This T cell receptor beta chain is drawn from a study of beta chain bispecific antibodies for T cell cancers (TCRdb year 2021). About the investigation overall: Healthy donor T cells were cocultured with T cell leukemia lines and bispecific antibodies, then TRBV sequencing of surviving cells measured the depletion of each TRBV family. Surface TRBV12 (TRBV12-3) was expressed by Jurkat cells, and surface TRBV5-5 was expressed by HPB-ALL cells. Broad study findings and their caveats: Leukemia cell line cells were mixed with normal T cells in each sequenced sample, and most of the targeted TRBV signal was derived from the leukemia cells rather than from the normal T cells. Cross-reactivity of the anti-TRBV5-5 antibody with TRBV5-6 was attributed to high sequence similarity between the two genes.

Libraries incorporated unique molecular identifier barcodes, which were used to quantify clonotypes. Qiagen AllPrep DNA/RNA Micro kits were used to isolate total RNA, and an Agilent TapeStation was used to check RNA quality. TCR beta libraries were built by 5' RACE: cDNA synthesis followed by two PCR steps using TCR beta constant-region gene-specific primers. Sequencing of the TCR beta libraries was done on an Illumina MiSeq platform. Per the authors' processing: MIGEC, MiXCR and VDJtools were used to process the reads. The frequency of each clonotype was calculated as the fraction of all unique molecular identifiers in the sample that belonged to that clonotype. Nonfunctional TRBV genes classified in IMGT as pseudogenes or open reading frames, for example TRBV1, TRBV12-1 and TRBV21, were left out. TCRdb trimmed public reads at Q25 via fastp, called clones via MiXCR and kept in-frame beta chains. Identical CDR3 protein sequences are pooled into one entry, listed with their most common genes and DNA. Here the V and J calls rest on TCRdb's processing, not on the authors' analysis. The sample table records 20,000 to 25,000 distinct CDR3 sequences; around 2.4% of these occur just once. The ten largest clonotypes hold about 31% of the sample.

T cells were expanded from blood mononuclear cells for 2 to 4 days using either anti-CD3 antibody OKT3 or CD3/CD28 Dynabeads. The expanded T cells were grown in RPMI 1640 containing about 10% fetal bovine serum, recombinant human IL-2 (100 IU/ml) and IL-7 (around 4.6 ng/ml). Each coculture mixed about 50,000 target cells and about 50,000 normal T cells with bispecific antibody in approximately 100 ul and was incubated at 37 degrees C for approximately 15 hours. Every bispecific antibody was made of two single-chain variable fragments expressed in a single-chain diabody format with a His tag. The effector T cells were obtained from healthy human donors, with peripheral blood mononuclear cells isolated from leukapheresis samples by Ficoll density gradient centrifugation. Reading from cysteine to phenylalanine, the CDR3 counts 15 amino acids. Only the CDR3 DNA stays, 45 bases, in frame from base 1. Trimming accounts for 5 bases at V and 4 bases at J, while the number of junction bases matched to no gene is 6. Based on the germline V gene (reference sequence), the CDR1 and CDR2 sequences are SEHNR and FQNEAQ.

This clonotype showed up many times. No antigen is known for it. Qualities for individual bases were not recorded, and no much larger clone is one base off. The receptor was isolated from a human donor in good health. Some clones in this sample may be carry-over from other donors' samples. The rearrangement joined TRBV7-9 to TRBJ2-5, and TRBD1 aligns with 11 junction nucleotides. The sequenced sample was healthy donor T cells cultured with leukemia cells. The CDR3 corresponds to CASSEGQGASETQYF. Read as DNA, the sequence is TGTGCCAGCAGCGAAGGACAGGGGGCGTCAGAGACCCAGTACTTC.